A selection of T cell receptor beta chains follows, all from one sample in a study of control samples from healthy donors and cancer patients. Profiled with immunoSEQ multiplex PCR; TCRdb holds only in-frame clones, not every one. The sample shows around 130,000 clones, approximately 90% of them seen only once. Sequencing used blood. The origin of the receptors is a man between 18 and 29 years old in good health. CDR3s include the opening cysteine and the closing phenylalanine or tryptophan. D genes are given only for firm matches.

TRBV6-5	TRBD1	TRBJ2-1	TGTGCCAGTAGACAGGGCTCCTACAATGAGCAGTTCTTC	CASRQGSYNEQFF
TRBV29-1	-	TRBJ2-3	TGCAGCGTTGTGTTGGACAGTTCAGCAGATACGCAGTATTTT	CSVVLDSSADTQYF
TRBV7-9	-	TRBJ2-3	TGTGCCAGCAGTTTGAAATCAGATACGCAGTATTTT	CASSLKSDTQYF
TRBV19	TRBD1	TRBJ2-5	TGTGCCAGTAGCCATAGGGGGCTCGAGACCCAGTACTTC	CASSHRGLETQYF
TRBV7-3	TRBD1	TRBJ2-3	TGTGCCAGCAGCTCCGGGACAGGGAGTTCGGATACGCAGTATTTT	CASSSGTGSSDTQYF
TRBV23-1	-	TRBJ2-4	TGCGCCAGCAGTCATTCCCGCGGACAATTAGCCAAAAACATTCAGTACTTC	CASSHSRGQLAKNIQYF
TRBV5-6	TRBD1	TRBJ1-1	TGTGCCAGCAGCCATCGGGGACAGGGGGCCGACACTGAAGCTTTCTTT	CASSHRGQGADTEAFF
TRBV11-2	-	TRBJ2-7	TGTGCCAGCAGCTTAGCAGGAGCTCCTATGGTCTACGAGCAGTACTTC	CASSLAGAPMVYEQYF
TRBV5-6	-	TRBJ2-7	TGTGCCAGCAGCTCAAACTACGAGCAGTACTTC	CASSSNYEQYF
TRBV11-2	-	TRBJ1-2	TGTGCCAGCAGTCCACAGCCACCCCCTTTAAAAGGCTACACCTTC	CASSPQPPPLKGYTF